The clone carrying this T cell receptor (beta chain) was found many times. Its specificity is not known. This CDR3 contains 14 residues. CDR1 WSHSY and CDR2 SAAADI come from the germline V gene. V was shortened by 0 bases and J by 1 base, with 6 bases between the two germline ends. TCRdb fed the reads into MiXCR, producing one record per CDR3 protein. The table shows hundreds of thousands of distinct CDR3 sequences, with around 32% occurring only once. This sample stems from a study of T cell repertoires in cytomegalovirus infection. The overall study: HLA-C-restricted CMV epitopes, recently identified, and well-studied HLA-B-restricted ones were used by the study. An indication of both CMV infection and matching HLA type came from public TCR beta signatures.

Study observations and caveats: The study identified carriers of CMV plus the relevant HLA from cumulative public TCR beta family frequency. What dominated the ex vivo response were HLA-C-restricted CMV-specific TCR beta clonotypes.

V gene TRBV10-2 combines with J gene TRBJ1-1, with D perhaps TRBD1 (6 bases). The input for sequencing was cultured PBMCs, taken from culture after CMV antigen stimulation. The clonotype originates from a human donor in good health (CMV status not recorded). Some clones in this sample may be carry-over from other donors' samples. CDR3 nucleotides: TGCGCCAGCAGTGAGTCGGGACAGAACACTGAAGCTTTCTTT. This gives the protein CASSESGQNTEAFF.